This T cell receptor (beta chain) was sequenced during a study of cytomegalovirus exposure and HLA in healthy donors. Study findings and constraints: Per a prior analysis, the majority of TCR beta V segments were productive roughly 90% or roughly 30% of the time. Analyses of presence and absence presupposed an approximately uniform sequencing depth across donors. The authors considered a cluster of highly shared sequence variants likely to be a sequencing artifact.

The CDR3 is made up of 17 amino acids. The V gene end was trimmed by 5 bases and the J gene end by 2 bases; junction bases not matched to a gene: 10. Germline CDR1 and CDR2: SGHAT and FQNNGV. Each donor was healthy, and each was a bone marrow donor. Primers: 60 Vbeta forward and 13 Jbeta reverse. Repertoires were generated with immunoSEQ multiplex PCR, while TCRdb's copy carries only in-frame clones and drops some. The table has around 86,000 clones, approximately 7.6% seen once. A remark on this clone: Its specificity is not known.

The chain joins TRBV11-2 to TRBJ2-3; 10 bases agree with TRBD2. This clonotype originated in a man aged 50-59 years in good health and CMV-seronegative. The source material was PBMCs. CDR3 residues: CASSARLAGGTTDTQYF. The DNA for the CDR3 is TGTGCCAGCAGCGCACGCTTAGCGGGAGGAACCACAGATACGCAGTATTTT.